This T cell receptor beta chain derives from a study of radiation and T cells in renal cell carcinoma (TCRdb year 2020). The study in broad terms: In total, 50 to 60 samples, comprising around 25 tumors and roughly 27 peripheral blood samples, were subjected to TCR beta sequencing. The last blood draw occurred 4 weeks after radiation, at the same time as nephrectomy. Across all 53 samples, over 4,000,000 unique CDR3 nucleotide sequences encoding some 3,000,000 unique CDR3 amino acid sequences were identified. The study at large found these results: The single-armed trial design could not address effects of radiation dose or scheduling on the TCR repertoire. Tracking of blood repertoire dynamics stopped at approximately 4 weeks after treatment, with no follow-up past that point. In blood, the top tumor clonotypes increased between baseline and 2 weeks post-radiation and then shrank by 4 weeks, which suggests that tumor-resident clones expanded only transiently. No pretreatment tumor biopsies were available, so the baseline intratumoral presence of clonotypes could not be determined.

Following the manufacturer's recommendations, the immunoSEQ kit was used to generate TCR beta libraries from genomic DNA. Library preparation used a first multiplex PCR with proprietary primers, then a second PCR adding unique barcodes, with bead cleanups after each round. A kit-provided positive control reaction and a negative control reaction were included in every sample batch. The final libraries were assessed on an Agilent 4200 TapeStation D1000 ScreenTape, pooled by volume, and quantified by qPCR. Sequencing ran on an Illumina NextSeq500 with a MidOutput 150-cycle cartridge, using 156 Read1 and 15 Index1 cycles with kit custom primers. The pooled library was loaded at approximately 1 pM, with an approximately 21% PhiX control spiked in. In the paper's pipeline: Vendor-processed data were analyzed in R, with a clonotype defined as all T cells sharing the same CDR3 nucleotide sequence. In the clone abundance analyses, frequencies in each sample were normalized to that sample's 10,000 most abundant clones. Before analysis, public T cell clones were removed, and these numbered fewer than six per sample on average. Tumor-enriched and baseline blood-enriched clonotypes were defined by at least a 32-fold difference in abundance between compartments. A beta-binomial differential abundance model was used to identify clonotypes that expanded or contracted between blood time points. The Baroni-Urbani and Buser coefficient was used to measure tumor-blood repertoire similarity, and groups were compared with two-tailed Wilcoxon tests in R. The source is immuneACCESS, and TCRdb retained only in-frame sequences with V and J called. Part of the clones is not carried over; for the studies checked, unresolved V genes explain less than half of this, and the remainder is unexplained. V and J calls and clone size are as listed in that table; D and trimming were resolved from the DNA. In all, the sample holds 97,000 or so clones, and approximately 80% of those were seen once. Of the sample, approximately 7.8% is held by the ten largest clones.

What this sample's time point label stands for: blood 4 weeks post-SBRT, at nephrectomy. The treatment or condition label, as the study defines it: 15 Gy SBRT to primary tumor, nephrectomy 4 weeks later. The samples were obtained from a clinical trial, where primary renal cell carcinomas were treated with 15 Gy stereotactic body radiation therapy and then removed by nephrectomy 4 weeks afterward. To track tumor-enriched clonotypes, serial peripheral blood was sampled from radiation-treated patients at baseline and at 2 weeks and 4 weeks after SBRT. Every patient had renal cell carcinoma of clear cell pathology. The QIAamp DNA Blood Mini Kit (Qiagen) was used to prepare genomic DNA for TCR sequencing. Samples were included in the analyses only if all quality control checks were passed. Concerning this clone itself: It has no known antigen specificity. The input lacks base qualities; no much larger clone sits a single base away.

The CDR3 measures 14 amino acids from cysteine to phenylalanine. Of all the DNA, just the CDR3 is kept, 42 bases in frame from base 1. Trimming removed 2 bases from V and 5 bases from J, leaving 13 bases between the germline ends. The germline V gene (reference sequence) gives CDR1 as SEHNR and CDR2 as FQNEAQ. The clonotype was recovered from a man between 60 and 75 years old with renal cell carcinoma. Recombination linked TRBV7-9 to TRBJ2-7, and TRBD1 may be the D gene, going by 6 matching bases. Sequenced here: blood, sampled from a patient whose treatment included radiotherapy and nephrectomy. Read as DNA, the sequence is TGTGCCAGCAGCTTATCCCCAGGGGTAAACGAGCAGTACTTC. It encodes CASSLSPGVNEQYF.